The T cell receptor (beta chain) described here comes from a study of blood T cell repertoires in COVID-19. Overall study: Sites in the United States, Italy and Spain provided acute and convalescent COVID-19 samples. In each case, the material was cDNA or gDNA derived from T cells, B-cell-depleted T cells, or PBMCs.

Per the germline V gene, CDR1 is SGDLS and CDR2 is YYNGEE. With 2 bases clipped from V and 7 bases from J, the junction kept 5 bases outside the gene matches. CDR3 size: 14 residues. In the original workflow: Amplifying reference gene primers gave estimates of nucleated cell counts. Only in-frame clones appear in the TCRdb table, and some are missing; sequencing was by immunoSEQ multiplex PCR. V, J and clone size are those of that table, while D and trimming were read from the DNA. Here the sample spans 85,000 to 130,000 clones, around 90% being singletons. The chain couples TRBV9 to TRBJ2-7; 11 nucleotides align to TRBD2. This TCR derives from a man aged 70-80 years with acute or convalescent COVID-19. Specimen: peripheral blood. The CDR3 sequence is CASSVGLAGLEQYF. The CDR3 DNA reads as TGTGCCAGCAGCGTTGGACTAGCGGGCCTAGAGCAGTACTTC.